This T cell receptor (beta chain) originates from a study of response to subunit inactivated influenza vaccine. Study-wide results and limits: Researchers suggested that each seasonal influenza vaccination recruits few new T cells.

V lost 3 bases, J lost 8 bases, and 13 bases stayed unmatched. Germline loops: CDR1 MDHEN, CDR2 SYDVKM. This CDR3 contains 16 residues. TCRdb re-derived calls from the RT-PCR reads in MiXCR, one entry per CDR3 protein. The sample contains 500,000 to 650,000 distinct CDR3 sequences, approximately 7.1% of which appear only once. On this clonotype itself: What it binds is not known.

The sample here was PBMCs from blood, taken roughly 24 months after vaccination. This receptor was taken from a man aged 50 to 69 who received an inactivated influenza vaccine. The chain has TRBV28 and TRBJ1-5; 7 bases line up with TRBD1. The CDR3 coding sequence is TGTGCCAGCAGTTTGACAGGGCCGAGCCAGGAGGAGCCCCAGCATTTT. Translation gives CASSLTGPSQEEPQHF.